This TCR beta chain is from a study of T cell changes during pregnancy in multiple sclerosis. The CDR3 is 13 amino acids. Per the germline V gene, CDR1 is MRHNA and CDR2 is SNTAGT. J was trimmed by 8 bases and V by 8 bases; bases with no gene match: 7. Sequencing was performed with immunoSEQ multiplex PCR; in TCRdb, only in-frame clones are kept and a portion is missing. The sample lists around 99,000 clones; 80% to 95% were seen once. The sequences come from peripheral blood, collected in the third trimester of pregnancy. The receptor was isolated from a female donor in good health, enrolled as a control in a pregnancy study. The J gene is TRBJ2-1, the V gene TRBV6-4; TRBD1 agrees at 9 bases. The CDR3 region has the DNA TGTGCCAGCGGGACAGGGTTAAATTATGAGCAGTTCTTC. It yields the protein CASGTGLNYEQFF.